The 21 T cell receptor beta chains below were found in one sample sequenced in a study of shared clonotypes between healthy human individuals. Libraries were prepared by immunoSEQ multiplex PCR; TCRdb keeps only in-frame clonotypes and omits some of them. The data show some 1,400,000 clones, roughly 96% seen once. The sequenced sample was naive CD4+ T cells sorted from blood. Subset in this sample: CD45RA+ positively selected. Receptors were obtained from a man between 25 and 39 years old in good health.

As to this clone: The identical CDR3 is also encoded by other nucleotide sequences in the sample. The chain carries TRBV5-4 and TRBJ2-3; possible D gene TRBD2, 5 bases. The CDR3 has 13 residues. The V end was cut by 0 bases, the J end by 3 bases, with 5 bases between. Germline values: CDR1 SGHNT, CDR2 YYREEE (reference sequence). In nucleotides, the CDR3 is TGTGCCAGCAGCTTGGGCGGGACAGATACGCAGTATTTT. Translated: CASSLGGTDTQYF.

This sequence joins TRBV15 and TRBJ2-7, with D maybe TRBD1 (5 bases). This CDR3 contains 16 residues. Trimming took 0 bases from V and 2 from J, leaving 14 bases between them. Per germline, CDR1 LNHNV and CDR2 YYDKDF (reference sequence). This CDR3 reads CATSRDRRQRTYEQYF. In nucleotides, the CDR3 is TGTGCCACCAGCAGAGATCGGAGACAGAGGACCTACGAGCAGTACTTC.

The chain employs TRBV4-3 and TRBJ2-1; D call uncertain. V gave up 0 bases and J gave up 0 bases, with 9 bases separating them. The CDR3 is made up of 16 amino acids. The germline CDR1 and CDR2 sequences are LGHNA and YSLEER. The CDR3 bases are TGCGCCAGCAGCCAAGACTTTGCAAGCTCCTACAATGAGCAGTTCTTC. Translation gives CASSQDFASSYNEQFF.

V is TRBV7-2 and J is TRBJ2-5; possible D gene TRBD2, 5 bases. The CDR3 has 14 amino acids. Trimming removed 1 base from V and 3 bases from J, with 9 bases in between. Germline V gives CDR1 SGHTA, CDR2 FQGNSA. CDR3 amino acids: CASSLEVSEETQYF. CDR3 nucleotide sequence: TGTGCCAGCAGCTTAGAGGTTAGCGAAGAGACCCAGTACTTC.

The V and J genes are TRBV7-9 and TRBJ2-7, with 8 bases lining up with TRBD2. The CDR3 length is 14 residues. With V trimmed by 1 base and J by 3 bases, 2 bases remained unmatched. CDR1 and CDR2 from the germline V gene are SEHNR and FQNEAQ (reference sequence). The chain's CDR3 is CASSLVAGGYEQYF. The CDR3, as DNA: TGTGCCAGCAGCTTAGTGGCGGGAGGCTACGAGCAGTACTTC.

The chain couples TRBV15 to TRBJ1-3; D gene ambiguous. The germline V gene has CDR1 LNHNV and CDR2 YYDKDF (reference sequence). The V end lost 1 base, the J end lost 2 bases, and 15 bases lay between the germline ends. The CDR3 has 17 residues. CDR3 sequence reads: CATSRVMTLSAGNTIYF. The CDR3 DNA reads TGTGCCACCAGCAGAGTTATGACTTTAAGCGCTGGAAACACCATATATTTT.

This clone was seen only once. The chain recombines TRBV13 with TRBJ2-5; the match to TRBD2 covers 9 bases. CDR3 size: 15 residues. Germline lookup yields CDR1 PRHDT and CDR2 FYEKMQ (reference sequence). The junction had 8 bases not matched to a gene; V was cut back by 4 bases and J by 5 bases. DNA for the CDR3: TGTGCCAGCAGCTCCCTAGCGGGAACCCTGGAGACCCAGTACTTC. It is translated as CASSSLAGTLETQYF.

The chain has TRBV10-3 and TRBJ2-3; 8 bases agree with TRBD1. Trimming took 6 bases from V and 1 from J; bases not matched to a gene: 6. Per the germline V gene, CDR1 is ENHRY and CDR2 is SYGVKD. The CDR3 contains 15 residues. The CDR3 sequence is CAIREPTGGTDTQYF. CDR3 coding DNA: TGTGCCATCAGGGAACCGACAGGGGGCACAGATACGCAGTATTTT.

The chain employs TRBV5-1 and TRBJ1-1; D may be TRBD1 (6 bases). CDR3 length: 18 residues. V dropped 0 bases and J dropped 0 bases, with 18 bases sitting between them. Germline CDR1 reads SGHRS; CDR2 reads YFSETQ. The CDR3 here is CASSLESRGVGMNTEAFF. The CDR3 nucleotides are TGCGCCAGCAGCTTGGAGTCCAGGGGCGTCGGGATGAACACTGAAGCTTTCTTT.

The chain links TRBV5-4 to TRBJ2-1, with 9 bases aligning to TRBD2. Germline V gene sequence: CDR1 SGHNT, CDR2 YYREEE (reference sequence). This CDR3 comprises 17 residues. Unmatched junction bases numbered 9, after V lost 1 base and J lost 4 bases. The CDR3: CASSLTQTSGAYNEQFF. The CDR3 bases are TGTGCCAGCAGCTTGACTCAGACTAGCGGAGCGTACAATGAGCAGTTCTTC.

The J gene is TRBJ2-2, the V gene TRBV18; D remains unclear. Germline CDR1 reads KGHSH; CDR2 reads LQKENI. There are 13 residues in the CDR3. V lost 0 bases to trimming and J lost 7 bases, with 6 bases between them. The CDR3 sequence is CASSPPARGELFF. CDR3 in DNA: TGTGCCAGCTCACCACCGGCTCGCGGGGAGCTGTTTTTT.

The V and J genes are TRBV18 and TRBJ2-3, with 11 bases matching TRBD2. The junction had 10 bases not matched to a gene; V was cut back by 3 bases and J by 2 bases. The CDR3 sequence is 18 residues long. Germline V gives CDR1 KGHSH, CDR2 LQKENI. Written as DNA, the CDR3 is TGTGCCAGCTCACCTATCGAGGCTAGCGGGAGGTCCACAGATACGCAGTATTTT. Protein sequence: CASSPIEASGRSTDTQYF.

The rearrangement links TRBV18 to TRBJ2-7; a weak D match, TRBD1 (6 bases). In germline, CDR1 is KGHSH, CDR2 LQKENI. Trimming took 2 bases from V and 7 from J, leaving 12 bases between them. The length of the CDR3 is 13 residues. This CDR3 reads CASSPVGGLEQYF. The CDR3 nucleotides are TGTGCCAGCTCACCAGTAGGGGGTTTGGAGCAGTACTTC.

This chain connects TRBV2 to TRBJ2-1, with 10 bases matching TRBD2. This CDR3 contains 16 residues. Germline lookup yields CDR1 SNHLY and CDR2 FYNNEI. The ends lost 0 bases at V and 4 bases at J; junction bases unmatched: 3. CDR3 in DNA: TGTGCCAGCAGTGAAGCGGGACTAGCGACTTACAATGAGCAGTTCTTC. Translated: CASSEAGLATYNEQFF.

The chain is built from TRBV5-8 and TRBJ1-5, with a weak D call TRBD1 (5 bases). Germline values: CDR1 SGHTS, CDR2 YDEGEE. V lost 0 bases and J 7 bases, leaving 11 bases between the germline ends. This CDR3 has 14 residues. This CDR3 is CASSLEQGGQPQHF. CDR3 sequence (DNA): TGTGCCAGCAGCTTGGAGCAGGGTGGGCAGCCCCAGCATTTT.

The chain joins TRBV6-5 to TRBJ2-7; 8 positions agree with TRBD2. The germline V gene has CDR1 MNHEY and CDR2 SVGAGI. CDR3 size: 15 residues. The ends lost 7 bases at V and 2 bases at J; junction bases unmatched: 10. CDR3 in DNA: TGTGCCAGCAACTCCTTGGGCGGGAGGCCCTACGAGCAGTACTTC. Translating gives CASNSLGGRPYEQYF.

The chain couples TRBV5-6 to TRBJ2-1, with 10 positions matching TRBD2. CDR1 and CDR2 (germline): SGHDT, YYEEEE. Germline trimming cut 0 bases from V and 4 bases from J; bases unmatched to any gene: 7. CDR3 length: 17 amino acids. CDR3 sequence: CASSLGASGSLYNEQFF. As DNA, the CDR3 is TGTGCCAGCAGCTTGGGGGCTAGCGGGAGTCTATACAATGAGCAGTTCTTC.

The CDR3 region has the DNA TGTGCCAGCTCTGTCCGTCCTGGTCCATACAATGAGCAGTTCTTC. Translation gives CASSVRPGPYNEQFF. V is TRBV27 and J is TRBJ2-1; unclear D gene. CDR1 and CDR2 (germline): MNHEY, SMNVEV (reference sequence). V lost 8 bases and J 4 bases, leaving 18 bases between the germline ends. The CDR3 has 15 residues.

This clone has just one count. The chain links TRBV18 to TRBJ2-5, with 7 bases aligning to TRBD2. Germline-derived CDR1 and CDR2 are KGHSH and LQKENI. This CDR3 spans 16 amino acids. The junction had 12 bases not matched to a gene; V was cut back by 1 base and J by 7 bases. CDR3 sequence reads: CASSPLGHGPSGTQYF. In DNA form, the CDR3 reads TGTGCCAGCTCACCACTAGGACACGGACCTAGCGGGACCCAGTACTTC.

The chain couples TRBV5-6 to TRBJ1-5, with D hard to call. Trimming stripped 0 bases from V and 4 bases from J, with 5 bases between. The CDR3 totals 13 residues. Germline V lookup: CDR1 SGHDT, CDR2 YYEEEE. The CDR3, as DNA: TGTGCCAGCAGCTTGGCGGCGAATCAGCCCCAGCATTTT. Protein product: CASSLAANQPQHF.

The chain joins TRBV7-3 to TRBJ2-3, with D uncertain. Germline V gene lookup returns CDR1 SGHTA and CDR2 FQGTGA. This CDR3 has 16 residues. The V end was cut by 2 bases, the J end by 0 bases, with 12 bases between. CDR3 in DNA: TGTGCCAGCAGCTTATTCCCCGGGTCAAGCACAGATACGCAGTATTTT. Protein sequence: CASSLFPGSSTDTQYF. The full variable domain, rest sourced from reference TRBV7-3 and TRBJ2-3, is GAGVSQTPSNKVTEKGKYVELRCDPISGHTALYWYRQSLGQGPEFLIYFQGTGAADDSGLPNDRFFAVRPEGSVSTLKIQRTERGDSAVYLCASSLFPGSSTDTQYFGPGTRLTVL.